This TCR beta chain comes out of a study of technical replicates of blood from a handful of donors. The protocol was immunoSEQ multiplex PCR, while the TCRdb copy is restricted to in-frame clones and leaves out a portion. Of 91,000 or so clones in the sample, 95% were seen once. Germline CDR1 LNHDA, CDR2 SQIVND (reference sequence). Between the trimmed V and J ends, which lost 3 bases and 4 bases, there was a span of 22 bases. The CDR3 has 18 residues. The chain carries TRBV19 and TRBJ1-5; D is perhaps TRBD1 (5 bases). The TCR originated in a human donor in good health. Source material: T cells isolated from PBMCs. The CDR3 DNA sequence: TGTGCCAGTAGTATCGGTATTATACGGGGGGTTGGAAATCAGCCCCAGCATTTT. This translates into CASSIGIIRGVGNQPQHF.